This T cell receptor beta chain is drawn from a study of shared clonotypes between healthy human individuals. Study background: CD4 naive and memory got three plates each, CD8 naive two, CD8 memory one. Notes on the study in general: Estimated richness values were generally larger in naive subsets than in memory subsets. In contrast to clonotypes shared by all four donors, non-shared clonotypes had lower generation probabilities. Around 5% was the fraction of naive CD4 clonotypes found shared across four donors.

The CDR3 extends over 15 amino acids. Trimming at V came to 2 bases and at J to 9 bases, leaving 8 bases not matched to a gene. Looked up from germline, CDR1 is SGDLS and CDR2 is YYNGEE. Libraries were prepared by immunoSEQ multiplex PCR; TCRdb keeps only in-frame clonotypes and omits some of them. The sample has hundreds of thousands of clones, about 95% seen once. A note on this clone: Antigen specificity is unknown.

CD45RO negativity and positive selection for CCR7 defined naive CD8 cells, a population that excluded terminally differentiated effector memory CD45RA+ cells. V is TRBV9 and J is TRBJ2-1; 10 positions agree with TRBD1. The source of this sequence is a woman aged 30 to 39 in good health. Sequenced: naive CD8+ T cells sorted from blood. CDR3 sequence (DNA): TGTGCCAGCAGCGTGAAGGACAGGGGGAGAGGTGAGCAGTTCTTC. This codes for CASSVKDRGRGEQFF.